These 28 T cell receptor beta chains share one sample of origin, sequenced in a study of blood T cell repertoires in COVID-19. Produced via immunoSEQ multiplex PCR; TCRdb's table is partial and in-frame only. The sample has about 270,000 clones, about 87% seen once. The sequencing input was PBMCs or T cells enriched from blood (not recorded which). The origin of the receptors is a woman aged 45-65 years who had recovered from COVID-19.

The rearrangement uses TRBV29-1 and TRBJ2-1; TRBD1 agrees at 11 bases. Germline V gene lookup returns CDR1 SQVTM and CDR2 ANQGSEA. The CDR3 covers 14 residues. The J segment lost 7 bases and the V segment lost 7 bases, leaving 9 bases of the junction unmatched. In nucleotides, the CDR3 is TGCAGCGGCCAAACCGGGACAGGGGGGAATGAGCAGTTCTTC. Translated, it gives CSGQTGTGGNEQFF.

This chain uses TRBV21-1 with TRBJ2-7; no check of the table's D call, TRBD1, against the DNA was made. TRBV21-1 is a pseudogene segment. This CDR3 is built from 19 residues. Written as DNA, the CDR3 is TGTGCCAGCAGCAAAGAAGGAACTACCCGGACAGGGATTGAGTACGAGCAGTACTTC. Amino acid sequence: CASSKEGTTRTGIEYEQYF.

J is TRBJ2-1 and V is TRBV7-2, with 8 bases that match TRBD1. CDR3 length: 15 residues. Germline assignment: CDR1 SGHTA and CDR2 FQGNSA. V was pared by 7 bases and J by 8 bases, with 13 bases of the junction left unmatched. The CDR3 DNA reads TGTGCCAGCACTATACAACCCGGACAGGGCGATGAGCAGTTCTTC. Amino acids: CASTIQPGQGDEQFF.

The gene calls are TRBV28 and TRBJ2-7, with D perhaps matching TRBD2 (6 bases). The CDR3 extends over 14 amino acids. Trimming removed 9 bases at V and 2 bases at J, with 17 bases between. In germline, CDR1 is MDHEN, CDR2 SYDVKM. The CDR3 here is CASTPGLQAYEQYF. DNA for the CDR3: TGTGCCAGTACCCCGGGACTTCAAGCCTACGAGCAGTACTTC.

The table lists this clone with a count of one. J is TRBJ1-2 and V is TRBV19; no firm D call. The CDR3 consists of 13 residues. Trimming shortened V by 5 bases and J by 4 bases, and 11 bases separated the two germline ends. CDR1 and CDR2 (germline): LNHDA, SQIVND (reference sequence). The CDR3 DNA reads TGTGCCAGTAGTGAAGTAGCTTCCTATGGCTACACCTTC. Encoded protein: CASSEVASYGYTF.

The chain has TRBV4-3 and TRBJ1-6; TRBD1 aligns across 9 bases. Germline CDR1 reads LGHNA; CDR2 reads YSLEER. The V and J ends lost 4 bases and 9 bases, in that order; junction bases with no gene match: 1. CDR3 size: 13 residues. The CDR3, as DNA: TGCGCCAGCAGCCCGGACAGGGGTTCACCCCTCCACTTT. This codes for CASSPDRGSPLHF.

The chain employs TRBV9 and TRBJ2-1, with no clear D. This CDR3 is built from 13 residues. Germline lookup yields CDR1 SGDLS and CDR2 YYNGEE. Deletions cut 0 bases from V and 5 bases from J, with 6 bases between. CDR3: CASSVDRDNEQFF. CDR3 in DNA: TGTGCCAGCAGCGTAGACCGAGACAATGAGCAGTTCTTC.

As for this clone: Compared with germline, one end of the junction differs, possibly owing to a read error. The V call is TRBV24-1, the J call TRBJ2-2; 7 positions match TRBD2. Germline V gene data show CDR1 as KGHDR and CDR2 as SFDVKD. The CDR3 has 17 amino acids. In nucleotides, the CDR3 is TGTGCCACCAGCGATTGGGGGGGAGGGCCGAACACCGGGGAGCTGTTTTTT. Its translation is CATSDWGGGPNTGELFF.

J is TRBJ1-2 and V is TRBV28; 8 bases fit TRBD1. The CDR3 is 15 amino acids. Germline V CDR1 and CDR2: MDHEN, SYDVKM. V was pared by 6 bases and J by 5 bases, with 11 bases of the junction left unmatched. The CDR3 protein is CASRLAGQDFYGYTF. CDR3 nucleotide sequence: TGTGCCAGCAGACTTGCGGGACAGGATTTTTATGGCTACACCTTC.

This chain joins TRBV29-1 and TRBJ1-4; D possibly corresponds to TRBD1 (6 bases). Germline lookup yields CDR1 SQVTM and CDR2 ANQGSEA. The germline V and J ends were trimmed by 7 bases and 7 bases, with 13 bases remaining between them. The CDR3 has 12 residues. CDR3 in amino acids: CSARGGGEKLFF. In DNA, the CDR3 is TGCAGCGCGAGAGGGGGGGGTGAAAAACTGTTTTTT.

The chain recombines TRBV9 with TRBJ2-7; 7 bases agree with TRBD1. This CDR3 region has 15 residues. Germline CDR1 is SGDLS and CDR2 is YYNGEE. After removal of 5 bases from V and 6 bases from J, the junction contained 14 bases not matched to a gene. The CDR3: CASSGTGTVGAEQYF. Here the CDR3 DNA reads TGTGCCAGCAGTGGGACCGGGACAGTTGGTGCCGAGCAGTACTTC.

The rearrangement uses TRBV24-1 and TRBJ2-2, with TRBD1 as a possible D gene (5 bases). CDR1 and CDR2 from the germline V gene are KGHDR and SFDVKD. Trimming left V 7 bases short and J 4 bases short, with 18 bases between. The CDR3 spans 16 residues. The CDR3 sequence is CATSSRVRVSTGELFF. CDR3 sequence (DNA): TGTGCCACCAGCAGCAGGGTTCGGGTTTCCACCGGGGAGCTGTTTTTT.

This clone was counted a single time. The gene calls are TRBV19 and TRBJ2-2, with TRBD2 as a possible D gene (5 bases). The CDR3 consists of 15 residues. Germline loops: CDR1 LNHDA, CDR2 SQIVND (reference sequence). V shed 6 bases and J shed 4 bases, with 15 bases lying between them. The CDR3 is CASRAPTGSTGELFF. The CDR3 nucleotides are TGTGCCAGTAGGGCTCCGACGGGGAGCACCGGGGAGCTGTTTTTT.

This rearrangement joins TRBV19 to TRBJ2-2, with 8 bases matching TRBD1. Germline-derived CDR1 and CDR2 are LNHDA and SQIVND (reference sequence). V gave up 3 bases and J gave up 5 bases; unmatched junction bases: 5. The CDR3 runs 15 residues. Here the CDR3 reads CASSILQGATGELFF. DNA for the CDR3: TGTGCCAGTAGTATTTTGCAGGGGGCTACCGGGGAGCTGTTTTTT.

The rearrangement joins TRBV7-3 to TRBJ2-1; 8 bases align to TRBD1. This CDR3 is built from 17 residues. V lost 5 bases and J lost 0; bases outside the gene matches: 9. CDR1 and CDR2 (germline): SGHTA, FQGTGA. As DNA, the CDR3 is TGTGCCAGCAGCCGCTTCGGTGGGACAGGCTCCTACAATGAGCAGTTCTTC. Its protein product is CASSRFGGTGSYNEQFF.

The J gene is TRBJ1-1, the V gene TRBV7-2; D perhaps matches TRBD1 (5 bases). Per germline, CDR1 SGHTA and CDR2 FQGNSA. This CDR3 is built from 14 residues. V lost 1 base and J lost 1, with 7 bases in between. The CDR3 region is CASSLDTGNTEAFF. As DNA, the CDR3 is TGTGCCAGCAGCTTAGATACAGGGAACACTGAAGCTTTCTTT.

The V call is TRBV7-9, the J call TRBJ1-6; 9 positions agree with TRBD1. The germline gives CDR1 SEHNR, CDR2 FQNEAQ (reference sequence). V dropped 5 bases and J dropped 6; count of bases not matched to a gene: 8. The CDR3 consists of 16 residues. The CDR3 DNA reads TGTGCCAGCAGCAGAGGGACAGGGAGTTTTAATTCACCCCTCCACTTT. This gives the protein CASSRGTGSFNSPLHF.

This clone has only one observation. The J gene is TRBJ2-7, the V gene TRBV5-1; 10 bases map to TRBD1. This CDR3 comprises 14 residues. Trimming took 3 bases from V and 2 from J; bases not matched to a gene: 2. Per germline, CDR1 SGHRS and CDR2 YFSETQ. CDR3 sequence reads: CASSSGTGAYEQYF. In nucleotides, the CDR3 is TGCGCCAGCAGCTCCGGGACAGGGGCCTACGAGCAGTACTTC.

In this sample, this clone turned up once. The chain couples TRBV3-1 (or the pseudogene TRBV3-2) to TRBJ2-1; TRBD1 matches at 8 bases. V lost 1 base to trimming and J lost 2 bases; unmatched junction nucleotides: 4. The CDR3 consists of 16 residues. CDR1 is LGHDT and CDR2 is YNNKEL in the germline V gene (reference sequence). For the CDR3, the DNA is TGTGCCAGCAGCCAAGTCAGGACAGGGACCTACAATGAGCAGTTCTTC. This translates into CASSQVRTGTYNEQFF.

J is TRBJ2-3 and V is TRBV3-1 (or the pseudogene TRBV3-2), with 10 bases that match TRBD2. CDR1 is LGHDT, CDR2 YNNKEL, per germline (reference sequence). The junction had 3 bases not matched to a gene; V was cut back by 3 bases and J by 0 bases. The CDR3 length is 16 residues. The CDR3 DNA follows: TGTGCCAGCAGCCACCGGACTAGCGGTAGCACAGATACGCAGTATTTT. Encoded protein: CASSHRTSGSTDTQYF.

This clone was seen once. The chain recombines TRBV10-1 with TRBJ1-1, with D uncertain. V lost 6 bases to trimming and J lost 1 base, with 9 bases between them. Germline V gene data show CDR1 as WNHNN and CDR2 as SYGVQD (reference sequence). CDR3 length: 13 residues. CDR3 nucleotides: TGCGCCAGCAGGCTAGACGGGAACACTGAAGCTTTCTTT. Residues: CASRLDGNTEAFF.

Only one count was recorded for this clone. J is TRBJ1-2 and V is TRBV2, with 7 bases that match TRBD1. This CDR3 has 14 amino acids. Germline V gene sequence: CDR1 SNHLY, CDR2 FYNNEI. With V trimmed by 5 bases and J by 2 bases, 5 bases remained unmatched. The CDR3 here is CASSRQGINYGYTF. The CDR3 DNA follows: TGTGCCAGCAGTCGACAGGGAATAAACTATGGCTACACCTTC. Looking up the rest from reference TRBV2 and TRBJ1-2 gives the full variable domain: EPEVTQTPSHQVTQMGQEVILRCVPISNHLYFYWYRQILGQKVEFLVSFYNNEISEKSEIFDDQFSVERPDGSNFTLKIRSTKLEDSAMYFCASSRQGINYGYTFGSGTRLTVV.

The V call is TRBV11-2, the J call TRBJ2-3; 12 nucleotides agree with TRBD2. CDR3 length: 17 residues. Germline loops: CDR1 SGHAT, CDR2 FQNNGV. The ends lost 6 bases at V and 1 base at J; junction bases unmatched: 8. The CDR3 spells CASRRLAGAGGTDTQYF. In DNA form, the CDR3 reads TGTGCCAGCAGACGACTAGCGGGAGCTGGGGGCACAGATACGCAGTATTTT.

V usage is TRBV18 and J usage is TRBJ1-1; TRBD1 might be the D (6 bases). Germline V gives CDR1 KGHSH, CDR2 LQKENI. Trimming pared 6 bases from V and 5 bases from J, leaving 13 bases between. This CDR3 is built from 13 residues. DNA of the CDR3: TGTGCCAGCTCCCCGACAGGCCGAACTGAAGCTTTCTTT. Its translation: CASSPTGRTEAFF.

The chain joins TRBV11-3 to TRBJ2-1, with 10 nucleotides matching TRBD2. V dropped 4 bases and J dropped 6; count of bases not matched to a gene: 6. Germline V CDR1 and CDR2: SGHNT, YENEEA. The CDR3 has 15 amino acids. CDR3 amino acids: CASSSLAGEVNEQFF. The DNA of the CDR3 is TGTGCCAGCAGCTCCCTAGCGGGAGAGGTCAATGAGCAGTTCTTC.

This chain joins TRBV11-2 and TRBJ2-7; D is undetermined. The CDR3 consists of 12 residues. Trimming stripped 5 bases from V and 3 bases from J, with 8 bases between. The germline V gene has CDR1 SGHAT and CDR2 FQNNGV. The DNA of the CDR3 is TGTGCCAGCAGCGCCGAGTTCTACGAGCAGTACTTC. This translates into CASSAEFYEQYF.

In its sample, this clone was seen once. The chain joins TRBV28 to TRBJ1-6, with D possibly matching TRBD1 (6 bases). The CDR3 loop spans 15 amino acids. CDR1 is MDHEN, CDR2 SYDVKM, per germline. Trimming removed 5 bases from V and 9 bases from J, with 17 bases in between. The CDR3 loop reads CASSLGGGEGSPLHF. The CDR3 region has the DNA TGTGCCAGCAGTCTGGGGGGCGGGGAGGGTTCACCCCTCCACTTT. The full variable domain, with the rest looked up from reference TRBV28 and TRBJ1-6, is DVKVTQSSRYLVKRTGEKVFLECVQDMDHENMFWYRQDPGLGLRLIYFSYDVKMKEKGDIPEGYSVSREKKERFSLILESASTNQTSMYLCASSLGGGEGSPLHFGNGTRLTVT.

This chain links TRBV7-2 with TRBJ2-1; 12 bases map to TRBD2. The junction had 3 bases not matched to a gene; V was cut back by 4 bases and J by 5 bases. Germline V gives CDR1 SGHTA, CDR2 FQGNSA. The CDR3 extends over 15 amino acids. This CDR3 is CASSSGLAGHNEQFF. CDR3 DNA: TGTGCCAGCAGCTCAGGACTAGCGGGACACAATGAGCAGTTCTTC.